Described below is a single T cell receptor (beta chain) sequence and its context. Its antigen is not known. Libraries for TCRalpha and TCRbeta carried sample barcodes and unique molecular identifiers via 5'RACE. TCRdb analysed the 5' RACE reads with MiXCR anew, one entry per CDR3 protein. The sample has 300,000 to 400,000 distinct CDR3 sequences, 21% seen once. This entry is derived from a study of T-cell memory formation after mild COVID-19. Study as a whole: The study found TCR clusters largely donor specific.

V shed 3 bases and J shed 9 bases, with 24 bases lying between them. This CDR3 has 17 residues. Germline V gene lookup returns CDR1 SGHDN and CDR2 FVKESK. Study outcomes and limitations: From day 15 to 85, contracting clones were balanced between CD4 and CD8, whereas later expanders leaned toward CD4+. Some responding clones appeared in pre-infection memory, suggesting cross-reactive memory joined.

V gene TRBV14 combines with J gene TRBJ1-5, with TRBD1 as a possible D gene (6 bases). The sample comprised PBMCs or a T cell subset sorted from them (not recorded which). The TCR originated in an adult woman who had mild COVID-19 (a few samples of this study predate the infection). Cell type and time point are not known. The CDR3 loop is CASSHQGTRGRAGPQHF. The CDR3 bases are TGTGCCAGCAGCCACCAGGGTACCAGGGGACGCGCGGGGCCCCAGCATTTT.